A selection of T cell receptor beta chains follows, all from one sample in a study of shared clonotypes between healthy human individuals. Assay used: immunoSEQ multiplex PCR; TCRdb lists only in-frame clones, some missing. There are about 960,000 clones in the sample; approximately 80% occur only once, and 1.5% lies in the top ten. The sample consisted of memory CD4+ T cells sorted from blood. All receptors come from a man aged 18 to 35 in good health. The CDR3 runs from the conserved cysteine through the conserved F or W. Each record gives: clone size, J gene, V gene, D gene, CDR3 DNA, CDR3 protein. The D gene is left open where the match is weak. The size entry is marked missing in some rows and otherwise reads once, few, many or a size class.

abundance: .
j_gene: TRBJ2-2
v_gene: TRBV5-1
d_gene: .
CDR3nt: TGCGCCAGCAGCTCCCCGCTGACAGCCGGCGGGGAGCTGTTTTTT
CDR3aa: CASSSPLTAGGELFF

abundance: .
j_gene: TRBJ2-5
v_gene: TRBV5-4
d_gene: .
CDR3nt: TGTGCCAGCAGCTTGGCTACGGAAGAGACCCAGTACTTC
CDR3aa: CASSLATEETQYF

abundance: .
j_gene: TRBJ1-1
v_gene: TRBV6-1
d_gene: TRBD1
CDR3nt: TGTGCCAGCAACCCCGGGACAGTCTATAGTGAAGCTTTCTTT
CDR3aa: CASNPGTVYSEAFF

abundance: .
j_gene: TRBJ2-2
v_gene: TRBV25-1
d_gene: .
CDR3nt: TGTGCCAGCACCGCTACAAGGGGGGAGCTGTTTTTT
CDR3aa: CASTATRGELFF

abundance: .
j_gene: TRBJ1-5
v_gene: TRBV10-3
d_gene: .
CDR3nt: TGTGCCATCAGTGAGTCAAGGGGGGCGGGTCAGCCCCAGCATTTT
CDR3aa: CAISESRGAGQPQHF

abundance: once
j_gene: TRBJ2-3
v_gene: TRBV7-2
d_gene: .
CDR3nt: TGTGCCAGCAGCTTAGCGGGAGCGGGAGATACGCAGTATTTT
CDR3aa: CASSLAGAGDTQYF

abundance: .
j_gene: TRBJ2-7
v_gene: TRBV7-2
d_gene: .
CDR3nt: TGTGCCAGCAGCTTGCAGGGAGGCGAGCAGTACTTC
CDR3aa: CASSLQGGEQYF

abundance: .
j_gene: TRBJ2-2
v_gene: TRBV5-1
d_gene: TRBD1
CDR3nt: TGCGCCAGCACCGGGACAGGGAACACCGGGGAGCTGTTTTTT
CDR3aa: CASTGTGNTGELFF

abundance: .
j_gene: TRBJ2-5
v_gene: TRBV6-1
d_gene: TRBD2
CDR3nt: TGTGCCAGCAGAATGACCGGGACTAGCGGGGAGACCCAGTACTTC
CDR3aa: CASRMTGTSGETQYF

abundance: .
j_gene: TRBJ2-5
v_gene: TRBV15
d_gene: TRBD1
CDR3nt: TGTGCCACCAGCGATCTAGGACAGGGATCAGAGACCCAGTACTTC
CDR3aa: CATSDLGQGSETQYF

abundance: .
j_gene: TRBJ1-1
v_gene: TRBV5-1
d_gene: .
CDR3nt: TGCGCCAGCAGCGACAGCATGAACACTGAAGCTTTCTTT
CDR3aa: CASSDSMNTEAFF

abundance: .
j_gene: TRBJ2-7
v_gene: TRBV6-1
d_gene: TRBD1
CDR3nt: TGTGCCAGCAGTCGACAGGGCTCCTACGAGCAGTACTTC
CDR3aa: CASSRQGSYEQYF

abundance: .
j_gene: TRBJ1-2
v_gene: TRBV28
d_gene: .
CDR3nt: TGTGCCAGCAGTTTATTGGCAGTCCAGGGCGCTAACTATGGCTACACCTTC
CDR3aa: CASSLLAVQGANYGYTF

abundance: .
j_gene: TRBJ1-2
v_gene: TRBV28
d_gene: .
CDR3nt: TGTGCCAGCAGTTCCCACAGCACTAACTATGGCTACACCTTC
CDR3aa: CASSSHSTNYGYTF

abundance: .
j_gene: TRBJ1-5
v_gene: TRBV7-8
d_gene: TRBD1
CDR3nt: TGTGCCAGCAGCATAATGGGGACAGGCGGCAATCAGCCCCAGCATTTT
CDR3aa: CASSIMGTGGNQPQHF

abundance: few
j_gene: TRBJ2-4
v_gene: TRBV7-2
d_gene: TRBD2
CDR3nt: TGTGCCAGCAGCCTCCGGCTAGCGGGGGATCTAGCCAAAAACATTCAGTACTTC
CDR3aa: CASSLRLAGDLAKNIQYF

abundance: .
j_gene: TRBJ1-5
v_gene: TRBV4-1
d_gene: .
CDR3nt: TGCGCCAGCAGCCAGAACCCCGGGACGGGGAATAGCAATCAGCCCCAGCATTTT
CDR3aa: CASSQNPGTGNSNQPQHF

abundance: .
j_gene: TRBJ1-3
v_gene: TRBV30
d_gene: .
CDR3nt: TGTGCCTGTCAGGCAGAGGTTGGAAACACCATATATTTT
CDR3aa: CACQAEVGNTIYF

abundance: .
j_gene: TRBJ2-5
v_gene: TRBV18
d_gene: .
CDR3nt: TGTGCCAGCTCACCACCGAGATACGGACCGGGTGTAGGAGAGACCCAGTACTTC
CDR3aa: CASSPPRYGPGVGETQYF

abundance: .
j_gene: TRBJ1-4
v_gene: TRBV5-1
d_gene: .
CDR3nt: TGCGCCAGCAGCTTACAGGGTCAGGAGACTAATGAAAAACTGTTTTTT
CDR3aa: CASSLQGQETNEKLFF

abundance: .
j_gene: TRBJ1-1
v_gene: TRBV9
d_gene: .
CDR3nt: TGTGCCAGCAGCGTATCGGGGAGCTTCGCTGAAGCTTTCTTT
CDR3aa: CASSVSGSFAEAFF

abundance: few
j_gene: TRBJ2-5
v_gene: TRBV19
d_gene: TRBD1
CDR3nt: TGTGCCAGTAATGGACAGGGGCTCCAAGAGACCCAGTACTTC
CDR3aa: CASNGQGLQETQYF

abundance: .
j_gene: TRBJ2-5
v_gene: TRBV10-2
d_gene: TRBD1
CDR3nt: TGCGCCACGAGGGACAGGGGGTTTCAAGAGACCCAGTACTTC
CDR3aa: CATRDRGFQETQYF

abundance: .
j_gene: TRBJ1-1
v_gene: TRBV7-2
d_gene: .
CDR3nt: TGTGCCGGTCGAAGGGACACGGGAATTAGTACTGAAGCTTTCTTT
CDR3aa: CAGRRDTGISTEAFF

abundance: .
j_gene: TRBJ2-7
v_gene: TRBV30
d_gene: .
CDR3nt: TGTGCCTGGAGTCAACGGGCCGTCAGCTCCTACGAGCAGTACTTC
CDR3aa: CAWSQRAVSSYEQYF

abundance: .
j_gene: TRBJ2-5
v_gene: TRBV29-1
d_gene: TRBD2
CDR3nt: TGCAGCGTTGCTTCTAGCGGGGGGGTTCAAGAGACCCAGTACTTC
CDR3aa: CSVASSGGVQETQYF

abundance: .
j_gene: TRBJ2-7
v_gene: TRBV10-3
d_gene: .
CDR3nt: TGTGCCATCAGTGAGTCCCCCTACGAGCAGTACTTC
CDR3aa: CAISESPYEQYF

abundance: .
j_gene: TRBJ1-5
v_gene: TRBV18
d_gene: .
CDR3nt: TGTGCCAGCTCACCTTCACAGAATAGCAATCAGCCCCAGCATTTT
CDR3aa: CASSPSQNSNQPQHF

abundance: .
j_gene: TRBJ1-4
v_gene: TRBV7-2
d_gene: .
CDR3nt: TGTGCCAGCAGCTTATCAGGAACTAATGAAAAACTGTTTTTT
CDR3aa: CASSLSGTNEKLFF

abundance: .
j_gene: TRBJ2-1
v_gene: TRBV7-2
d_gene: .
CDR3nt: TGTGCCAGCAGCTTTCGAGATGAGCAGTTCTTC
CDR3aa: CASSFRDEQFF

abundance: .
j_gene: TRBJ1-2
v_gene: TRBV30
d_gene: .
CDR3nt: TGTGCCTCTACCCGGGACACCCTCTATGGCTACACCTTC
CDR3aa: CASTRDTLYGYTF

abundance: .
j_gene: TRBJ2-7
v_gene: TRBV7-2
d_gene: TRBD1
CDR3nt: TGTGCCAGCAGCTCCCCGGGACAGGGTGCCTACGAGCAGTACTTC
CDR3aa: CASSSPGQGAYEQYF

abundance: .
j_gene: TRBJ2-4
v_gene: TRBV11-2
d_gene: TRBD2
CDR3nt: TGTGCCAGCATGGATCTAGCGGGGAGAGACATTCAGTACTTC
CDR3aa: CASMDLAGRDIQYF

abundance: few
j_gene: TRBJ1-2
v_gene: TRBV5-1
d_gene: TRBD1
CDR3nt: TGCGCCAGCAGCTCCAACAGGGGTAGTTATGGCTACACCTTC
CDR3aa: CASSSNRGSYGYTF

abundance: .
j_gene: TRBJ2-2
v_gene: TRBV25-1
d_gene: .
CDR3nt: TGTGCCAGCAGTGGCCGAGTAGCGTACACCGGGGAGCTGTTTTTT
CDR3aa: CASSGRVAYTGELFF

abundance: once
j_gene: TRBJ2-7
v_gene: TRBV5-4
d_gene: .
CDR3nt: TGTGCCAGCAGCTTGGGAGTAGGCTACGAGCAGTACTTC
CDR3aa: CASSLGVGYEQYF

abundance: .
j_gene: TRBJ1-5
v_gene: TRBV6-1
d_gene: TRBD1
CDR3nt: TGTGCCAGCAGTGAGGACCCAGGGGGAGGTCAGCCCCAGCATTTT
CDR3aa: CASSEDPGGGQPQHF

abundance: .
j_gene: TRBJ1-2
v_gene: TRBV5-4
d_gene: .
CDR3nt: TGTGCCAGCAGCTTGGGACAGACTCCTGGCTACACCTTC
CDR3aa: CASSLGQTPGYTF

abundance: .
j_gene: TRBJ1-2
v_gene: TRBV27
d_gene: .
CDR3nt: TGTGCCAGCAGTTTCCGGGGCCTCTATGGCTACACCTTC
CDR3aa: CASSFRGLYGYTF

abundance: .
j_gene: TRBJ1-1
v_gene: TRBV30
d_gene: .
CDR3nt: TGTGCCTGGAGTGCTAGGAACACTGAAGCTTTCTTT
CDR3aa: CAWSARNTEAFF

abundance: few
j_gene: TRBJ1-4
v_gene: TRBV28
d_gene: .
CDR3nt: TGTGCCAGCAGTTTCAGGGGTTATGAAAAACTGTTTTTT
CDR3aa: CASSFRGYEKLFF

abundance: .
j_gene: TRBJ2-6
v_gene: TRBV7-9
d_gene: .
CDR3nt: TGTGCCAGCAGCCCTGCCGGCTTGACTGGGGCCAACGTCCTGACTTTC
CDR3aa: CASSPAGLTGANVLTF